The 18 T cell receptor beta chains given below trace back to one sample, sequenced in a study of cytomegalovirus exposure and HLA in healthy donors. PCR employed 60 Vbeta and 13 Jbeta primers. The data were produced by immunoSEQ multiplex PCR, yet TCRdb's version contains in-frame clones alone and is incomplete. This sample lists about 200,000 clones; its ten largest clones have less than 0.85%. The sequenced material came from PBMCs. The receptors here all came from a boy aged 5 to 17 in good health and CMV-seronegative.

V and J are TRBV27 and TRBJ1-2; 11 bases fit TRBD1. The germline V gene encodes CDR1 MNHEY and CDR2 SMNVEV (reference sequence). The CDR3 extends over 15 amino acids. Germline trimming cut 5 bases from V and 4 bases from J; bases unmatched to any gene: 6. The CDR3 DNA reads as TGTGCCAGCAGTCTGGGACAGGGGGGTGGCTATGGCTACACCTTC. Its protein is CASSLGQGGGYGYTF.

The chain recombines TRBV12-5 with TRBJ1-6; TRBD1 matches 7 bases. Germline CDR1 reads LGHNT; CDR2 reads FRNRAP. This CDR3 has 14 amino acids. Trimming at V came to 5 bases and at J to 8 bases, leaving 6 bases not matched to a gene. CDR3 coding DNA: TGTGCTAGTGGTCGACAGGGCGTAGATTCACCCCTCCACTTT. It specifies CASGRQGVDSPLHF.

The chain links TRBV7-2 to TRBJ2-1; 8 bases line up with TRBD2. The germline CDR1 and CDR2 sequences are SGHTA and FQGNSA. The CDR3 contains 15 residues. J lost 6 bases, V lost 5 bases, and 9 bases had no gene match. The CDR3 DNA follows: TGTGCCAGCAGCGCAAGACTAGCGTCAGGCAATGAGCAGTTCTTC. Translated: CASSARLASGNEQFF.

CDR3 sequence (DNA): TGCGCCAGCAGTCAAGGGGTGGGGAATCAGCCCCAGCATTTT. It translates to CASSQGVGNQPQHF. The rearrangement links TRBV10-1 to TRBJ1-5, with D tentatively TRBD1 (5 bases). Per germline, CDR1 WNHNN and CDR2 SYGVQD (reference sequence). The CDR3 consists of 14 residues. V was shortened by 5 bases and J by 4 bases, with 12 bases between the two germline ends.

The J gene is TRBJ1-1, the V gene TRBV7-9, with unresolved D. Trimming stripped 3 bases from V and 2 bases from J, with 10 bases between. This CDR3 region has 14 residues. Germline V gene sequence: CDR1 SEHNR, CDR2 FQNEAQ (reference sequence). Here the CDR3 DNA reads TGTGCCAGCAGCTTTGGTCCGGGAAACACTGAAGCTTTCTTT. It yields the protein CASSFGPGNTEAFF.

This sequence joins TRBV6-5 and TRBJ1-2; 9 nucleotides align to TRBD1. The V gene end was trimmed by 6 bases and the J gene end by 8 bases; junction bases not matched to a gene: 10. The CDR3 spans 14 residues. In germline, CDR1 is MNHEY, CDR2 SVGAGI. CDR3 in DNA: TGTGCCAGCAGGACGGACAGGGGAGTGGAGGGCTACACCTTC. Translation gives CASRTDRGVEGYTF.

V gene TRBV5-1 combines with J gene TRBJ1-2, with 7 bases lining up with TRBD1. Germline trimming cut 3 bases from V and 5 bases from J; bases unmatched to any gene: 4. Germline assignment: CDR1 SGHRS and CDR2 YFSETQ. The CDR3 spans 13 residues. The CDR3 bases are TGCGCCAGCAGCTCGGGACAGTATTATGGCTACACCTTC. Its translation: CASSSGQYYGYTF.

V gene TRBV5-1 combines with J gene TRBJ2-3; 7 nucleotides line up with TRBD1. CDR3 length: 14 residues. The germline V gene has CDR1 SGHRS and CDR2 YFSETQ. V lost 5 bases to trimming and J lost 2 bases; unmatched junction nucleotides: 5. The CDR3: CASRLTGFTDTQYF. Here the CDR3 DNA reads TGCGCCAGCAGGCTGACAGGGTTCACAGATACGCAGTATTTT.

The chain carries TRBV5-4 and TRBJ1-2; 7 bases map to TRBD1. The V gene end was trimmed by 1 base and the J gene end by 4 bases; junction bases not matched to a gene: 4. The CDR3 has 14 amino acids. The germline V gene encodes CDR1 SGHNT and CDR2 YYREEE (reference sequence). CDR3 nucleotide sequence: TGTGCCAGCAGCTTGTCGGGACAGTTCTATGGCTACACCTTC. Protein sequence: CASSLSGQFYGYTF.

The rearrangement joins TRBV7-2 to TRBJ1-1; tentative D call: TRBD1 (5 bases). The CDR3 totals 14 residues. Germline CDR1 and CDR2: SGHTA and FQGNSA. V lost 7 bases, J lost 3 bases, and 15 bases lay in between. CDR3: CASTRGVGDTEAFF. Here the CDR3 DNA reads TGTGCCAGCACCCGGGGGGTTGGAGACACTGAAGCTTTCTTT.

The CDR3, as DNA: TGTGCCTGGAGTAACGAAGCGGGGGGGCAGTTCTTC. Protein product: CAWSNEAGGQFF. The chain has TRBV30 and TRBJ2-1; 9 nucleotides match TRBD2. This CDR3 spans 12 amino acids. Germline V gene data show CDR1 as GTSNPN and CDR2 as SVGIG (reference sequence). The V gene end was trimmed by 2 bases and the J gene end by 12 bases; junction bases not matched to a gene: 5.

The chain uses TRBV14 and TRBJ2-7, with 7 bases fitting TRBD1. The V and J ends lost 4 bases and 2 bases, in that order; junction bases with no gene match: 5. Germline values: CDR1 SGHDN, CDR2 FVKESK. The CDR3 has 14 amino acids. For the CDR3, the DNA is TGTGCCAGCAGCCGCACGGGACAGACCTACGAGCAGTACTTC. It yields the protein CASSRTGQTYEQYF. The whole variable domain, remainder taken from reference TRBV14 and TRBJ2-7, is EAGVTQFPSHSVIEKGQTVTLRCDPISGHDNLYWYRRVMGKEIKFLLHFVKESKQDESGMPNNRFLAERTGGTYSTLKVQPAELEDSGVYFCASSRTGQTYEQYFGPGTRLTVT.

J is TRBJ1-2 and V is TRBV7-8; D might be TRBD1 (6 bases). The CDR3 is 15 amino acids. V was cut by 0 bases and J by 1 base, with 9 bases left in between. Germline V gene lookup returns CDR1 SGHVS and CDR2 FQNEAQ. The CDR3 coding sequence is TGTGCCAGCAGCTTAGCAGGGGGTCTTAACTATGGCTACACCTTC. Its protein is CASSLAGGLNYGYTF.

Worth noting for this clone: Distinct nucleotide sequences in the sample also encode this CDR3. V and J are TRBV5-1 and TRBJ1-1; TRBD1 agrees at 9 bases. V trimming: 0 bases; J trimming: 10 bases; junction bases outside the gene matches: 1. This CDR3 is built from 12 residues. CDR1 and CDR2 from the germline V gene are SGHRS and YFSETQ. This CDR3 is CASSLGDRAAFF. DNA of the CDR3: TGCGCCAGCAGCTTGGGGGACAGGGCAGCTTTCTTT.

Regarding this clone: The junction departs from the called germline gene at one end, perhaps through a read error. The chain links TRBV7-7 to TRBJ2-3; 8 bases match TRBD1. The germline V gene has CDR1 SSHAT and CDR2 FNYEAQ (reference sequence). The CDR3 contains 18 residues. The CDR3 DNA reads as TGTGCTAGCAGCTTAGTAGGTATCGGGACAGGACACACAGATACGCAGTATTTT. Translating it yields CASSLVGIGTGHTDTQYF.

The chain employs TRBV27 and TRBJ1-1, with D hard to call. There are 15 residues in the CDR3. V was cut by 0 bases and J by 3 bases, with 11 bases left in between. The germline CDR1 and CDR2 sequences are MNHEY and SMNVEV (reference sequence). DNA of the CDR3: TGTGCCAGCAGTTTATCGTTTTCGGGATACACTGAAGCTTTCTTT. Protein: CASSLSFSGYTEAFF.

The chain has TRBV7-8 and TRBJ1-3; 9 bases align to TRBD1. The CDR3 contains 15 residues. V trimming: 2 bases; J trimming: 4 bases; junction bases outside the gene matches: 3. Germline CDR1 and CDR2: SGHVS and FQNEAQ. For the CDR3, the DNA is TGTGCCAGCAGCTTAAGGACAGGGGCGGGAAACACCATATATTTT. It specifies CASSLRTGAGNTIYF.

The gene calls are TRBV6-4 and TRBJ2-7, with 11 bases aligning to TRBD1. The J segment lost 4 bases and the V segment lost 3 bases, leaving 5 bases of the junction unmatched. This CDR3 has 15 residues. CDR1 is MRHNA and CDR2 is SNTAGT in the germline V gene. CDR3 coding DNA: TGTGCCAGCAGTGAATCCGGGACAGGGGGGTACGAGCAGTACTTC. Translating it yields CASSESGTGGYEQYF.